This T cell receptor beta chain is drawn from a study of technical replicates of blood from a handful of donors. CDR3 length: 17 residues. The V and J ends lost 0 bases and 3 bases respectively, with 18 bases between them. Germline V gene lookup returns CDR1 MNHEY and CDR2 SMNVEV (reference sequence). TCRdb's table, derived via immunoSEQ multiplex PCR, lists solely in-frame clones and lacks some. The table includes some 80,000 clones, about 91% detected once. This TCR was recovered from a human donor in good health. The V and J genes are TRBV27 and TRBJ2-7, with a tentative D call TRBD2 (6 bases). Material: T cells isolated from PBMCs. The CDR3 loop reads CASSLSPPDRGFYEQYF. The CDR3 nucleotides are TGTGCCAGCAGTTTATCTCCCCCGGACCGGGGGTTCTACGAGCAGTACTTC.